This entry concerns a single TCR beta chain. Its cognate antigen is unknown. This sample was included in a study of neurological immune-mediated disorders. Broader study findings: CDR3 amino acid sequences found in expanded clones were never shared across subjects, suggesting private repertoires in all groups.

V was cut by 2 bases and J by 8 bases, with 9 bases left in between. CDR3 length: 11 residues. Per the germline V gene, CDR1 is DFQATT and CDR2 is SNEGSKA (reference sequence). 5'RACE with 10-nucleotide random UMIs generated the cDNA. TCRdb independently ran MiXCR on the 5' RACE reads; one entry per CDR3 protein. The table includes approximately 100,000 distinct CDR3 sequences, roughly 3.5% detected once. The receptor was isolated from a woman aged 18-29 years with multiple sclerosis. Sequencing used PBMCs. The rearrangement joins TRBV20-1 to TRBJ1-1; D unclear. The CDR3 region has the DNA TGCAGTGCTAGAAGACCGGGCGAAGCTTTCTTT. Residues: CSARRPGEAFF.